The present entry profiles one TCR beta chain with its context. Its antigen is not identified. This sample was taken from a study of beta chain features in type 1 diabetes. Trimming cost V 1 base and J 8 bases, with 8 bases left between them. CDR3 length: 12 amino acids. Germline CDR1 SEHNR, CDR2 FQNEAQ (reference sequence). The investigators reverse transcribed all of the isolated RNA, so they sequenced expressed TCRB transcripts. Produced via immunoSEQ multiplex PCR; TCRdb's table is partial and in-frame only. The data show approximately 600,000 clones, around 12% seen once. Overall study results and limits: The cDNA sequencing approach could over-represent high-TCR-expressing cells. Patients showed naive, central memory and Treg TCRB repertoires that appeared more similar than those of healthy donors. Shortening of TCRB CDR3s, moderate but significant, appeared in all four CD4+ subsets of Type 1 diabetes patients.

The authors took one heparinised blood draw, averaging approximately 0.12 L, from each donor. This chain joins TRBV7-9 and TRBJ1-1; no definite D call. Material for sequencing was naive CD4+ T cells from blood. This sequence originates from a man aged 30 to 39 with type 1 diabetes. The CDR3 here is CASSLEGLEAFF. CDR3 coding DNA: TGTGCCAGCAGCTTAGAAGGGTTGGAAGCTTTCTTT. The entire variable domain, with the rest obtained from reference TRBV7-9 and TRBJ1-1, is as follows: DTGVSQNPRHKITKRGQNVTFRCDPISEHNRLYWYRQTLGQGPEFLTYFQNEAQLEKSRLLSDRFSAERPKGSFSTLEIQRTEQGDSAMYLCASSLEGLEAFFGQGTRLTVV.